This T cell receptor beta chain is drawn from a study of blood T cell repertoires in COVID-19. This clone was seen a few times. The assay was immunoSEQ multiplex PCR, and TCRdb's table has in-frame clones only and misses some. This repertoire shows just under 350,000 clones, 87% found once; its top ten account for about 6.3%. Seattle cases were enrolled at active infection and followed longitudinally. The sequence was obtained from a woman aged 50 to 60 with COVID-19, enrolled during active disease. Material: peripheral blood.

CDR3: CASSYFTSGSYEQFF. CDR3 DNA: TGTGCCAGCAGTTACTTTACTAGCGGGAGCTATGAGCAGTTCTTC. The rearrangement links TRBV6-5 to TRBJ2-1; TRBD2 matches at 11 bases. The CDR3 contains 15 residues. Looked up from germline, CDR1 is MNHEY and CDR2 is SVGAGI. Unmatched junction bases numbered 4, after V lost 1 base and J lost 8 bases.